This entry is about one T cell receptor beta chain. The data derive from a study of Ad26.COV2.S vaccination and SARS-CoV-2 variants. Treatment given: over 15 received Ad26.COV2.S at low or high dose, single or two shots; about five received placebo; per-sample allocation not given. It was on day 63 after the first vaccine or placebo injection that samples were taken. Libraries were prepared by immunoSEQ multiplex PCR; TCRdb keeps only in-frame clonotypes and omits some of them. The repertoire holds some 460,000 clones, 80% to 90% seen once, with 1.7% in the top ten. The CDR3 has 13 residues. V was pared by 4 bases and J by 5 bases, with 9 bases between.

The sequence was collected from a person between 18 and 65 years old who received the Ad26.COV2.S COVID-19 vaccine or a placebo. This material consisted of peripheral blood, taken in a trial of Ad26.COV2.S vaccine versus placebo. V usage is TRBV12-3 or TRBV12-4 and J usage is TRBJ2-1; D is possibly TRBD1 (5 bases). The CDR3 DNA is TGTGCCAGCAGTTCGGACAAGAACAATGAGCAGTTCTTC. This encodes CASSSDKNNEQFF.